This T cell receptor beta chain was sequenced during a study of blood T cells in healthy people across ages. Trimming took 2 bases from V and 0 from J, leaving 5 bases between them. This CDR3 contains 13 residues. Germline values: CDR1 DFQATT, CDR2 SNEGSKA (reference sequence). Combining a sample-barcoded 5' primer with a J-beta primer mix, a second PCR ran for about 7 to 11 cycles. No fewer than 2.5 million CDR3-containing paired-end reads came from each sample. Via MiXCR, TCRdb re-called the 5' RACE reads, giving one row per CDR3 protein. Among 1 million to 1.2 million distinct CDR3 sequences listed, around two fifths were seen once.

What was sequenced was blood. This sequence originates from a man aged 18 to 29 in good health. The V gene is TRBV20-1, the J gene TRBJ2-1; D unresolved. The CDR3 nucleotides read TGCAGTGCTAGACCTAGCTCCTACAATGAGCAGTTCTTC. Protein product: CSARPSSYNEQFF.